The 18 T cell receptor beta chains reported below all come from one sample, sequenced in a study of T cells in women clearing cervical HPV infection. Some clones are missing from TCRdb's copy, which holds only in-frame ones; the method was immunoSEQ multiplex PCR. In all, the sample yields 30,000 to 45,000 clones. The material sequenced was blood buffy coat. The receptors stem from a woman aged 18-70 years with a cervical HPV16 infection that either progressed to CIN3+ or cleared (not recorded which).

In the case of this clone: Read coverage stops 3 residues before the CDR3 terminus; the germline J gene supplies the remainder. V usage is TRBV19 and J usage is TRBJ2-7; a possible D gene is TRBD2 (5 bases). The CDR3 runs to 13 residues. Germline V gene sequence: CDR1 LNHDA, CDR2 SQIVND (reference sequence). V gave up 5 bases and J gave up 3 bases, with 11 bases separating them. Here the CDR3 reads CASSPEGRYEQYF. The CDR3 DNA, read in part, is TGTGCCAGTAGTCCCGAGGGCCGCTACGAG.

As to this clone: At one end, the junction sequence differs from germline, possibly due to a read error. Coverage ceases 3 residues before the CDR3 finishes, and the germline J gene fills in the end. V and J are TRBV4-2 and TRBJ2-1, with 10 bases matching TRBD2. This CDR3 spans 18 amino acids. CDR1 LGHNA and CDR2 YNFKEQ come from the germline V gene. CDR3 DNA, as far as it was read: TGCGCCAGCAGCCAAGACGGCCCTAGCGGGGGTTCCTACAATGAG. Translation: CASSQDGPSGGSYNE. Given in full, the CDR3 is CASSQDGPSGGSYNEQFF.

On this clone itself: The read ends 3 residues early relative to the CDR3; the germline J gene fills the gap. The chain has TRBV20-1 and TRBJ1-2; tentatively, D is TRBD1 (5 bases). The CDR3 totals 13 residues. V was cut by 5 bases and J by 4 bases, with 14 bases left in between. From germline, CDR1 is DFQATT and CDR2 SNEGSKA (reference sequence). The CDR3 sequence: CSALRGYGYGYTF. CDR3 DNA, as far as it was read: TGCAGTGCTCTCCGGGGGTATGGCTATGGC.

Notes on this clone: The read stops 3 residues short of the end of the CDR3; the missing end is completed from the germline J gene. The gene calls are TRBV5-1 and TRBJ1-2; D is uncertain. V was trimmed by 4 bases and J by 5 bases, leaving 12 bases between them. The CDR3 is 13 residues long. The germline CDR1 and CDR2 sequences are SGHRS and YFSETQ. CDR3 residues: CASSPGERYGYTF. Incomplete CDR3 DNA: TGCGCCAGCAGCCCCGGGGAGCGATATGGC.

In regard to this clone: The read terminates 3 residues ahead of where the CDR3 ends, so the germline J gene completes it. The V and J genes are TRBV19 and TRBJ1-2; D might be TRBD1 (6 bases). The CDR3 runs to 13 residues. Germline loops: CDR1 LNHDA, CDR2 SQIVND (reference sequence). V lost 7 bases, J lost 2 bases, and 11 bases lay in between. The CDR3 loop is CASTEGVNYGYTF. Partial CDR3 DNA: TGTGCCAGTACCGAGGGGGTAAACTATGGC. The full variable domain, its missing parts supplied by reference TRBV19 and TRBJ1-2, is DGGITQSPKYLFRKEGQNVTLSCEQNLNHDAMYWYRQDPGQGLRLIYYSQIVNDFQKGDIAEGYSVSREKKESFPLTVTSAQKNPTAFYLCASTEGVNYGYTFGSGTRLTVV.

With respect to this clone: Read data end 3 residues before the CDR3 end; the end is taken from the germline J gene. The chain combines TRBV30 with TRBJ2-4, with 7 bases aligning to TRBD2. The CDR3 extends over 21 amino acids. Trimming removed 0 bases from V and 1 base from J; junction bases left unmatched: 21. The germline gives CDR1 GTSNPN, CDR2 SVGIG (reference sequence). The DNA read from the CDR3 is TGTGCCTGGAGTGTAATGAGGGTTAACCCACCAAGCGGGGTGGCCAAAAACATT. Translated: CAWSVMRVNPPSGVAKNI. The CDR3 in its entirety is CAWSVMRVNPPSGVAKNIQYF. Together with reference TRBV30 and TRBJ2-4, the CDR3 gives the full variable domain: SQTIHQWPATLVQPVGSPLSLECTVEGTSNPNLYWYRQAAGRGLQLLFYSVGIGQISSEVPQNLSASRPQDRQFILSSKKLLLSDSGFYLCAWSVMRVNPPSGVAKNIQYFGAGTRLSVL.

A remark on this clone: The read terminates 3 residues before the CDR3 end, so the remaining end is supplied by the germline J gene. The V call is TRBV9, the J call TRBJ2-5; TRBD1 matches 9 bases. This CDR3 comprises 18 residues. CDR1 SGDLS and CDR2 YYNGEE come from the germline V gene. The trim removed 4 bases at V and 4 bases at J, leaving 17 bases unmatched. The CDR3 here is CASSTSGQGMSVRETQYF. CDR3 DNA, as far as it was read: TGTGCCAGCAGCACCTCGGGACAGGGAATGTCAGTGCGAGAGACC.

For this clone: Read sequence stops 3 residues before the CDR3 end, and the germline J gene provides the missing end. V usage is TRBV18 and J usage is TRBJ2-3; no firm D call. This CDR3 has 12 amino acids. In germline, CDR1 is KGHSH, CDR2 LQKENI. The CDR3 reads CARSFSMETQYF. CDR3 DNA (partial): TGTGCCAGATCTTTTAGCATGGAGACG.

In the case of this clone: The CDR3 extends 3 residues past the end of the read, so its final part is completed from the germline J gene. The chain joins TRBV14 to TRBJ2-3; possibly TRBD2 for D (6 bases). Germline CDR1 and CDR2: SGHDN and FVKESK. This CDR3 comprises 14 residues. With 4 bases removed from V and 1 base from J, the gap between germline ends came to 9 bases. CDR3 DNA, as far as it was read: TGTGCCAGCAGCCCCGGCGGGGGCACAGATACG. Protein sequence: CASSPGGGTDT. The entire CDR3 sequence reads CASSPGGGTDTQYF.

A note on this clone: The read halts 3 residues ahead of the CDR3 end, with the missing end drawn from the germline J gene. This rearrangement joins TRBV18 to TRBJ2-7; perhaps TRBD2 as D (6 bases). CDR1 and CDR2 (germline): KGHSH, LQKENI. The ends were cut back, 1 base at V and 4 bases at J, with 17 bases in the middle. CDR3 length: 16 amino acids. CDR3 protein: CASSPRGIPTTYEQYF. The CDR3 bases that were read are TGTGCCAGCTCACCACGCGGGATCCCGACAACTTACGAG. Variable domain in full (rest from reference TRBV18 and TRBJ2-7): NAGVMQNPRHLVRRRGQEARLRCSPMKGHSHVYWYRQLPEEGLKFMVYLQKENIIDESGMPKERFSAEFPKEGPSILRIQQVVRGDSAAYFCASSPRGIPTTYEQYFGPGTRLTVT.

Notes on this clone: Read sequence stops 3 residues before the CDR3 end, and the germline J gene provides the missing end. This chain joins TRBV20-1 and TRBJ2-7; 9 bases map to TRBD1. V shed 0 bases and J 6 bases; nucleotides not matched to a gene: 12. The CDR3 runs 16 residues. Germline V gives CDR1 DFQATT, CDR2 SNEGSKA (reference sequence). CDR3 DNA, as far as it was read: TGCAGTGCTAGAGATGAGTGGGGGACAGGGAGAGGCGAG. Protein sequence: CSARDEWGTGRGE. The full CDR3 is CSARDEWGTGRGEQYF.

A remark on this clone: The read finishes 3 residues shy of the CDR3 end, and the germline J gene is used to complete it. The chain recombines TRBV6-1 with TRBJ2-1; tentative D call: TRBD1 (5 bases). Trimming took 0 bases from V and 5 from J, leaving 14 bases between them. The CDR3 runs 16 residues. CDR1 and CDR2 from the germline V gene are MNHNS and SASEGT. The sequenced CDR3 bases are TGTGCCAGCAGTGAAGCCAGGGCGGTCAAGAACAATGAG. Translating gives CASSEARAVKNNE. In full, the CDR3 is CASSEARAVKNNEQFF.

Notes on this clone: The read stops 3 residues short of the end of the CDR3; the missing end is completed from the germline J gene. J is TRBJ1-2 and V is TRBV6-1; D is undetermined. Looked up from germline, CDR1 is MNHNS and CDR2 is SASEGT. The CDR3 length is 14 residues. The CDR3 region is CASSEAGKTGGYTF. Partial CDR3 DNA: TGTGCCAGCAGTGAAGCAGGGAAAACGGGGGGC.

CDR3 loop: CASSLGQGGEQYF. Partial CDR3 DNA: TGTGCCAGCAGTTTGGGACAGGGCGGCGAG. The chain carries TRBV12-3 or TRBV12-4 and TRBJ2-7; 9 nucleotides agree with TRBD1. The read ends 3 residues early relative to the CDR3; the germline J gene fills the gap. The CDR3 length is 13 residues. The trim removed 3 bases at V and 6 bases at J, leaving 3 bases unmatched.

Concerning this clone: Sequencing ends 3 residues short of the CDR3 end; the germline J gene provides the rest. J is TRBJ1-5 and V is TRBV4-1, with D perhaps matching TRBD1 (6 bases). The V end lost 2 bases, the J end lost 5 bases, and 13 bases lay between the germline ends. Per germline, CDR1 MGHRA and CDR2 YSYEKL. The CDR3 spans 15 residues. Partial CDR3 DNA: TGCGCCAGCAGCCAATGGCAGGGGCTGCATCAGCCC. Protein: CASSQWQGLHQP. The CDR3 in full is CASSQWQGLHQPQHF.

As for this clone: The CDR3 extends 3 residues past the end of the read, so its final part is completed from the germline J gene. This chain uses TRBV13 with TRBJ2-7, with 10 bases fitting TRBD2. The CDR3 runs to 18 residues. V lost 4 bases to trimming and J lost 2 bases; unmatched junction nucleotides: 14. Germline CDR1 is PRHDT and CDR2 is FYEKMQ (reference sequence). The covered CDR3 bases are TGTGCCAGCAGCTCCAGGGGTTATAGCGGGGGGCCACCCTACGAG. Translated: CASSSRGYSGGPPYE. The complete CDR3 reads CASSSRGYSGGPPYEQYF.

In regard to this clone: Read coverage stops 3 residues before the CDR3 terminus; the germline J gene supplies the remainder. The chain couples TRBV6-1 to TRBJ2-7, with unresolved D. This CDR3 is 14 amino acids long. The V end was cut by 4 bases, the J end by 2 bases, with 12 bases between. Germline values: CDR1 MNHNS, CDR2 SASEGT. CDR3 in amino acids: CASSADLTAYEQYF. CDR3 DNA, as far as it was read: TGTGCCAGCAGTGCCGACTTGACTGCCTACGAG.

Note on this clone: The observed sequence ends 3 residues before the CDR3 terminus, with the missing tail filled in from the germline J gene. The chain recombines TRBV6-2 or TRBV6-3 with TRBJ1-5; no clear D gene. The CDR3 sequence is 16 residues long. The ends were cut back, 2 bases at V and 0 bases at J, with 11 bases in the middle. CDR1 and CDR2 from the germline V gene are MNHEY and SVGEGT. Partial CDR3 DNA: TGTGCCAGCAGTTACGAGGGCACTCATAGCAATCAGCCC. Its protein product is CASSYEGTHSNQP. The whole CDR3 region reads CASSYEGTHSNQPQHF.